One and the same sample provided the 10 T cell receptor beta chains below, sequenced in a study of blood T cell repertoires in COVID-19. Assay: immunoSEQ multiplex PCR; the TCRdb copy retains only in-frame clones and omits some. This sample has 140,000 to 150,000 clones, with over 75% found just once. Sequenced sample: peripheral blood. The receptors shown here come from a man in his sixties with active or convalescent COVID-19.

The J gene is TRBJ2-1, the V gene TRBV7-8; TRBD2 aligns across 8 bases. With 5 bases clipped from V and 7 bases from J, the junction kept 10 bases outside the gene matches. CDR3 length: 15 residues. CDR1 and CDR2 from the germline V gene are SGHVS and FQNEAQ. The CDR3 coding sequence is TGTGCCAGCAGCCCCGGAGTAGCGGGACTTAATGAGCAGTTCTTC. It encodes CASSPGVAGLNEQFF.

The chain links TRBV6-5 to TRBJ2-7; 11 bases fit TRBD1. The CDR3 has 15 amino acids. Trimming cost V 8 bases and J 3 bases; bases outside gene matches: 9. CDR1 MNHEY and CDR2 SVGAGI come from the germline V gene. CDR3 nucleotides: TGTGCCAGCTCAGTTACGGGGACAGGGGGCTACGAGCAGTACTTC. It encodes CASSVTGTGGYEQYF.

V gene TRBV24-1 combines with J gene TRBJ2-2; 7 bases fit TRBD1. Trimming took 7 bases from V and 0 from J; bases not matched to a gene: 4. Germline CDR1 and CDR2: KGHDR and SFDVKD. The CDR3 consists of 15 residues. The CDR3 loop reads CATSGTDPNTGELFF. The CDR3, as DNA: TGTGCCACCAGCGGGACAGACCCGAACACCGGGGAGCTGTTTTTT.

Concerning this clone: Other DNA sequences from this sample encode an identical CDR3 as well. The chain combines TRBV27 with TRBJ1-2, with 8 bases lining up with TRBD1. The CDR3 contains 13 residues. The germline V gene encodes CDR1 MNHEY and CDR2 SMNVEV (reference sequence). V was clipped by 4 bases and J by 8 bases; unmatched bases: 6. Written as DNA, the CDR3 is TGTGCCAGCAGTTCCCAGGGGGCGAACGGCTACACCTTC. Translating gives CASSSQGANGYTF.

This clone turned up a few times. This chain connects TRBV4-3 to TRBJ1-2; 9 bases agree with TRBD1. The germline V gene encodes CDR1 LGHNA and CDR2 YSLEER. Germline trimming cut 0 bases from V and 0 bases from J; bases unmatched to any gene: 8. The CDR3 is made up of 18 amino acids. CDR3 sequence reads: CASSQDVPDRGTNYGYTF. The CDR3, as DNA: TGCGCCAGCAGCCAAGATGTCCCAGACAGGGGGACTAACTATGGCTACACCTTC.

V usage is TRBV7-9 and J usage is TRBJ2-7; 9 bases are a match to TRBD2. This CDR3 contains 18 residues. J gave up 1 base and V 1 base, and 11 bases lay outside the gene matches. Looked up from germline, CDR1 is SEHNR and CDR2 is FQNEAQ (reference sequence). DNA for the CDR3: TGTGCCAGCAGCTTAGACCGGTCGGGAAGCGGGAGGTCCTACGAGCAGTACTTC. Translation gives CASSLDRSGSGRSYEQYF. Full variable domain (missing parts from reference TRBV7-9 and TRBJ2-7): DTGVSQNPRHKITKRGQNVTFRCDPISEHNRLYWYRQTLGQGPEFLTYFQNEAQLEKSRLLSDRFSAERPKGSFSTLEIQRTEQGDSAMYLCASSLDRSGSGRSYEQYFGPGTRLTVT.

J is TRBJ1-2 and V is TRBV27, with 7 nucleotides matching TRBD1. Trimming took 2 bases from V and 5 from J; bases not matched to a gene: 5. This CDR3 comprises 14 residues. Germline CDR1 reads MNHEY; CDR2 reads SMNVEV (reference sequence). DNA of the CDR3: TGTGCCAGCAGTTTAAAAGGGGGCGCGTATGGCTACACCTTC. Its translation is CASSLKGGAYGYTF.

This clone was seen a few times. The chain recombines TRBV6-2 or TRBV6-3 with TRBJ2-7; tentatively, D is TRBD1 (7 bases). Deletions cut 5 bases from V and 2 bases from J, with 22 bases between. This CDR3 comprises 17 residues. CDR1 and CDR2 from the germline V gene are MNHEY and SVGEGT. This CDR3 reads CASSQQGRGSGAYEQYF. The CDR3 bases are TGTGCCAGCAGTCAACAGGGGCGGGGTAGCGGAGCCTACGAGCAGTACTTC.

The gene calls are TRBV11-3 and TRBJ2-2; TRBD2 matches at 10 bases. V lost 5 bases, J lost 6 bases, and 9 bases stayed unmatched. Germline CDR1 reads SGHNT; CDR2 reads YENEEA. The CDR3 covers 16 residues. In DNA, the CDR3 is TGTGCCAGCAGCCCCTCTAGCGGGAGAAGGGCCGGGGAGCTGTTTTTT. It codes for CASSPSSGRRAGELFF.

This chain joins TRBV15 and TRBJ2-5; TRBD1 matches 12 bases. Per germline, CDR1 LNHNV and CDR2 YYDKDF (reference sequence). The CDR3 sequence is 16 residues long. V was pared by 4 bases and J by 3 bases, with 6 bases of the junction left unmatched. CDR3 in DNA: TGTGCCACCAGCAAGGGCGGGACAGGGGGCGAAGAGACCCAGTACTTC. Amino acid sequence: CATSKGGTGGEETQYF.